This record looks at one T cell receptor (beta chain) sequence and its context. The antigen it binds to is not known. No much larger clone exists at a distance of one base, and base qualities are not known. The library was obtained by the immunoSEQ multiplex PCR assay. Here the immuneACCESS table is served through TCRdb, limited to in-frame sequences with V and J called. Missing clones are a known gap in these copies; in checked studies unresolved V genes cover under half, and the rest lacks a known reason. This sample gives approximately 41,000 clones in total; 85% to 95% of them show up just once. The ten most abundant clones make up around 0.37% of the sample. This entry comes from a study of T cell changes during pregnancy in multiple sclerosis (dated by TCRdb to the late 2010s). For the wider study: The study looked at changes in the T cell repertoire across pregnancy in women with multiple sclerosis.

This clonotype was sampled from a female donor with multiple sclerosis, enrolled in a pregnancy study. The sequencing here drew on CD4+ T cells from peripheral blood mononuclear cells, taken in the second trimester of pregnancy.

For the CDR3, the sequence is CASSPSQGAPGELFF. The bases read TGTGCCAGCAGCCCGTCACAGGGGGCGCCCGGGGAGCTGTTTTTT. The chain joins TRBV7-7 to TRBJ2-2; a stretch of 9 junction bases matches TRBD1. The CDR3 holds 15 amino acids from the cysteine to the phenylalanine. Just CDR3 DNA is preserved here, 45 bases in frame from base 1. CDR1 and CDR2, looked up from the germline V gene (reference sequence), are SSHAT and FNYEAQ. From V the trimming removes 5 bases and from J it removes 6 bases, while the gene matches leave 7 bases of the junction unaccounted for.